The 5 T cell receptor beta chains in this list originate from one sample, sequenced in a study of cytomegalovirus exposure and HLA in healthy donors. Using immunoSEQ multiplex PCR, the repertoire was profiled, and TCRdb retains in-frame clones only, with some absent. The top ten hold about 7.7% of the sample, which has roughly 190,000 clones, 86% seen once. The sample taken for sequencing was PBMCs. These receptors all come from a man aged 30-40 years in good health and CMV-seropositive.

V gene TRBV30 combines with J gene TRBJ2-7, with 10 bases aligning to TRBD2. The junction had 5 bases not matched to a gene; V was cut back by 3 bases and J by 3 bases. The CDR3 has 14 amino acids. The germline V gene encodes CDR1 GTSNPN and CDR2 SVGIG (reference sequence). The CDR3 DNA reads TGTGCCTGGAGACTAGCGGGGAACTACTACGAGCAGTACTTC. The encoded protein is CAWRLAGNYYEQYF.

The chain recombines TRBV11-3 with TRBJ1-6; no definite D call. V was cut by 1 base and J by 6 bases, with 7 bases left in between. CDR1 and CDR2 from the germline V gene are SGHNT and YENEEA. The CDR3 consists of 14 residues. The CDR3 sequence is CASSLVRSNSPLHF. In nucleotides, the CDR3 is TGTGCCAGCAGCTTAGTAAGGAGTAATTCACCCCTCCACTTT.

The chain carries TRBV30 and TRBJ1-2; weak D call: TRBD1 (6 bases). V dropped 1 base and J dropped 8 bases, with 8 bases sitting between them. CDR1 is GTSNPN, CDR2 SVGIG, per germline (reference sequence). The CDR3 loop spans 11 amino acids. This CDR3 is CAWSGGQGYTF. CDR3 DNA sequence: TGTGCCTGGAGTGGTGGACAGGGCTACACCTTC.

A remark on this clone: Additional DNA sequences in this sample encode the identical CDR3. The chain carries TRBV4-1 and TRBJ2-7, with 8 bases identical to TRBD1. After removal of 0 bases from V and 1 base from J, the junction contained 2 bases not matched to a gene. CDR3 length: 15 amino acids. Germline lookup yields CDR1 MGHRA and CDR2 YSYEKL. In DNA, the CDR3 is TGCGCCAGCAGCCAAGAGACAGGGGAGTCCTACGAGCAGTACTTC. It is translated as CASSQETGESYEQYF.

J is TRBJ2-2 and V is TRBV7-2, with no clear D. The CDR3 consists of 14 residues. CDR1 and CDR2 (germline): SGHTA, FQGNSA. V shed 1 base and J shed 3 bases, with 6 bases lying between them. The CDR3 sequence: CASSLGWYTGELFF. The CDR3 nucleotides read TGTGCCAGCAGCTTAGGGTGGTACACCGGGGAGCTGTTTTTT.